The T cell receptor (beta chain) under discussion was sequenced for a study of graft-versus-host responses after intestinal transplantation. Study-level background: Anti-thymocyte globulin served as induction for all recipients, who then took tacrolimus and steroids for around 3 years. Whole-study findings and limits: Recipient marrow showed GvH clones, some seen first in ileum or blood.

This CDR3 spans 14 amino acids. Per the germline V gene, CDR1 is MNHEY and CDR2 is SVGAGI. Trimming shortened V by 0 bases and J by 6 bases, and 8 bases separated the two germline ends. A word on this clone: Its specificity is not known.

Profiled with immunoSEQ multiplex PCR; TCRdb holds only in-frame clones, not every one. Among some 96,000 clones listed, 87% were seen once. The gene calls are TRBV6-5 and TRBJ2-2, with no clear D. The source is a human donor who was the organ donor for an intestinal transplant. The starting material was unstimulated CD4+ T cells sorted from spleen or lymph node cells, obtained before transplant. DNA for the CDR3: TGTGCCAGCAGTTACTCGATGCTCGCCGGGGAGCTGTTTTTT. It is translated as CASSYSMLAGELFF.